One and the same sample provided the 16 T cell receptor beta chains below, sequenced in a study of beta chain features in type 1 diabetes. As every portion of the isolated RNA was reverse transcribed, the sequencing read expressed TCRB transcripts. Sequencing used immunoSEQ multiplex PCR; TCRdb keeps in-frame clones, though not all of them. There are about 45,000 clones in the sample; roughly half occur only once, and 2.1% lies in the top ten. The sample taken for sequencing was Tregs from blood. Source of these receptors: a young woman in good health.

This clone has a handful of counts. The V and J genes are TRBV28 and TRBJ2-5; D may be TRBD2 (5 bases). The J call may be wrong; the DNA end is better matched by TRBJ2-7. Germline CDR1 MDHEN, CDR2 SYDVKM. The CDR3 is made up of 15 amino acids. The CDR3 reads CASSLGPLVAGEQYF. The CDR3 DNA reads as TGTGCCAGCAGCCTCGGCCCTTTGGTGGCGGGCGAGCAGTACTTC.

This clone was observed a few times. The CDR3 DNA follows: TGTGCCTGCCCGAAAAGAACAAATTCCGGGGAGCTGTTTTTT. This encodes CACPKRTNSGELFF. The chain employs TRBV6-1 and TRBJ2-2; D unresolved. Germline-derived CDR1 and CDR2 are MNHNS and SASEGT. The V and J ends lost 11 bases and 6 bases respectively, with 19 bases between them. The CDR3 extends over 14 amino acids.

This clone was recorded once. The chain uses TRBV19 and TRBJ2-7; 7 bases align to TRBD1. V lost 4 bases and J lost 3; bases outside the gene matches: 3. CDR1 and CDR2 from the germline V gene are LNHDA and SQIVND (reference sequence). The CDR3 loop spans 13 amino acids. In DNA, the CDR3 is TGTGCCAGTAGTACCGGGACAGACTACGAGCAGTACTTC. Its protein product is CASSTGTDYEQYF. Full variable domain (rest looked up from reference TRBV19 and TRBJ2-7): DGGITQSPKYLFRKEGQNVTLSCEQNLNHDAMYWYRQDPGQGLRLIYYSQIVNDFQKGDIAEGYSVSREKKESFPLTVTSAQKNPTAFYLCASSTGTDYEQYFGPGTRLTVT.

The CDR3 DNA reads as TGCAGCGTTGTTTTGTTGGGAGGGCCGCAGGCTGAGCAGTTCTTC. Translated, it gives CSVVLLGGPQAEQFF. The chain employs TRBV29-1 and TRBJ2-1, with 7 nucleotides matching TRBD2. Unmatched junction bases numbered 15, after V lost 4 bases and J lost 9 bases. Looked up from germline, CDR1 is SQVTM and CDR2 is ANQGSEA. The CDR3 sequence is 15 residues long.

The chain recombines TRBV7-2 with TRBJ2-2; TRBD2 aligns across 10 bases. CDR3 size: 16 residues. Trimming removed 4 bases from V and 7 bases from J; junction bases left unmatched: 9. Germline-derived CDR1 and CDR2 are SGHTA and FQGNSA. The CDR3 reads CASSSALAGAVGELFF. The CDR3 DNA follows: TGTGCCAGCAGCTCCGCCCTAGCGGGAGCGGTCGGGGAGCTGTTTTTT.

The chain has TRBV6-6 and TRBJ2-7; TRBD2 matches at 9 bases. CDR3 length equals 14 residues. Germline CDR1 is MNHNY and CDR2 is SVGAGI (reference sequence). The junction had 9 bases not matched to a gene; V was cut back by 7 bases and J by 5 bases. The CDR3 nucleotides read TGTGCCAGCATCGGAGCGGGAGGCTTAGACGAGCAGTACTTC. It yields the protein CASIGAGGLDEQYF.

CDR3 DNA sequence: TGTGCCAGCAGTTACTCGTGGACAGGTGCATACGAGCAGTACTTC. It yields the protein CASSYSWTGAYEQYF. The gene calls are TRBV6-5 and TRBJ2-7; 7 bases are a match to TRBD1. The CDR3 runs to 15 residues. The V gene's germline CDR1 is MNHEY and CDR2 SVGAGI. V dropped 0 bases and J dropped 4; count of bases not matched to a gene: 6.

V is TRBV27 and J is TRBJ2-7; D unclear. Germline V lookup: CDR1 MNHEY, CDR2 SMNVEV (reference sequence). The CDR3 length is 16 residues. V dropped 5 bases and J dropped 0 bases, with 17 bases sitting between them. CDR3 DNA sequence: TGTGCCAGCAGTCCGACATATGGTTTACTCTCCTACGAGCAGTACTTC. It encodes CASSPTYGLLSYEQYF.

For this clone: One junction end disagrees with the germline gene, perhaps due to a read error. The V gene is TRBV7-9, the J gene TRBJ2-7, with D possibly matching TRBD2 (5 bases). Germline V lookup: CDR1 SEHNR, CDR2 FQNEAQ (reference sequence). This CDR3 spans 16 amino acids. CDR3 in DNA: TGCGCCAGCAGCCGAAGCTCCGGGCGGGCCGCCTACGAGCAGTACTTC. Amino acids: CASSRSSGRAAYEQYF.

The chain carries TRBV2 and TRBJ2-7; 9 nucleotides match TRBD2. Unmatched junction bases numbered 3, after V lost 4 bases and J lost 2 bases. Per germline, CDR1 SNHLY and CDR2 FYNNEI. This CDR3 contains 14 residues. CDR3 nucleotides: TGTGCCAGCAGTGGGGCTAGCGGGGCCTACGAGCAGTACTTC. Translated, it gives CASSGASGAYEQYF.

The gene calls are TRBV5-1 and TRBJ2-7, with 9 bases identical to TRBD2. V dropped 0 bases and J dropped 3; count of bases not matched to a gene: 4. The CDR3 contains 15 residues. Germline V gene lookup returns CDR1 SGHRS and CDR2 YFSETQ. This CDR3 is CASSLGGTSIYEQYF. CDR3 in DNA: TGCGCCAGCAGCTTGGGAGGGACTAGCATCTACGAGCAGTACTTC. The whole variable domain, remainder taken from reference TRBV5-1 and TRBJ2-7, is KAGVTQTPRYLIKTRGQQVTLSCSPISGHRSVSWYQQTPGQGLQFLFEYFSETQRNKGNFPGRFSGRQFSNSRSEMNVSTLELGDSALYLCASSLGGTSIYEQYFGPGTRLTVT.

This clone appeared once. The V and J genes are TRBV5-1 and TRBJ1-3, with a weak D call TRBD1 (5 bases). Germline loops: CDR1 SGHRS, CDR2 YFSETQ. The CDR3 is made up of 14 amino acids. Trimming took 7 bases from V and 1 from J, leaving 12 bases between them. CDR3 sequence reads: CASRIGASGNTIYF. CDR3 coding DNA: TGCGCCAGCCGAATAGGGGCGTCTGGAAACACCATATATTTT.

The chain combines TRBV25-1 with TRBJ1-1; a weak D match, TRBD1 (6 bases). Germline-derived CDR1 and CDR2 are MGHDK and SYGVNS. Trimming took 4 bases from V and 0 from J, leaving 9 bases between them. CDR3 length: 14 amino acids. CDR3 region: CASSVRGMNTEAFF. The CDR3 coding sequence is TGTGCCAGCAGTGTCAGGGGCATGAACACTGAAGCTTTCTTT.

A note on this clone: Different DNA sequences within this sample yield the same CDR3. The chain uses TRBV7-3 and TRBJ2-1, with 9 positions matching TRBD2. The CDR3 consists of 15 residues. Germline assignment: CDR1 SGHTA and CDR2 FQGTGA. The V segment lost 3 bases and the J segment 7 bases; nucleotides outside the gene matches: 7. Here the CDR3 reads CASSLTSGVFNEQFF. DNA for the CDR3: TGTGCCAGCAGCTTGACTAGCGGAGTCTTTAATGAGCAGTTCTTC. Full variable domain (missing parts from reference TRBV7-3 and TRBJ2-1): GAGVSQTPSNKVTEKGKYVELRCDPISGHTALYWYRQSLGQGPEFLIYFQGTGAADDSGLPNDRFFAVRPEGSVSTLKIQRTERGDSAVYLCASSLTSGVFNEQFFGPGTRLTVL.

This chain links TRBV7-9 with TRBJ1-5; no definite D call. The CDR3 is made up of 12 amino acids. V lost 0 bases to trimming and J lost 7 bases, with 4 bases between them. The V gene's germline CDR1 is SEHNR and CDR2 FQNEAQ (reference sequence). CDR3 sequence (DNA): TGTGCCAGCAGCTTAGCGAGCCAGCCCCAGCATTTT. Translation gives CASSLASQPQHF.

The V gene is TRBV5-5, the J gene TRBJ2-7, with TRBD2 matching over 16 bases. Trimming cost V 5 bases and J 4 bases; bases outside gene matches: 9. The CDR3 spans 17 residues. CDR1 is SGHKS, CDR2 YYEKEE, per germline (reference sequence). CDR3 region: CASRRGLAGGPGYEQYF. In DNA form, the CDR3 reads TGTGCCAGCAGAAGGGGACTAGCGGGAGGGCCAGGGTACGAGCAGTACTTC.